Listed below are T cell receptor beta chains from one sample, sequenced in a study of blood T cells in healthy people across ages. MiXCR, applied by TCRdb to the 5' RACE reads, yields one record per CDR3 protein. The sample records about 940,000 distinct CDR3 sequences, about 48% being singletons. The source material was blood. Receptors originate from a young man in good health. Each CDR3 is given with its conserved first and last residue. D genes are given only for firm matches. The size entry is marked missing in some rows and otherwise reads once, few, many or a size class.

DNA,CDR3,J,V,D,size
TGTGCCAGCAGTGTATCAGGGGCCAGGGAAGCTTTCTTT,CASSVSGAREAFF,TRBJ1-1,TRBV27,.,once
TGTGCCAGCAGCTTAGTGGGGGACAGCCCAAGCGATACGCAGTATTTT,CASSLVGDSPSDTQYF,TRBJ2-3,TRBV7-2,TRBD1,.
TGCGCCAGCAGCCCTGGACTAGCCCGAGAGACCCAGTACTTC,CASSPGLARETQYF,TRBJ2-5,TRBV4-1,TRBD2,few
TGCAGTGCTAGAGTGCCGACATTGGACTATGGCTACACCTTC,CSARVPTLDYGYTF,TRBJ1-2,TRBV20-1,.,once
TGCAGCGTCACAAGAGGACAGGGGAGGACCCAGTACTTC,CSVTRGQGRTQYF,TRBJ2-5,TRBV29-1,TRBD1,.
TGTGCCAGCAGTCGGACTGGGTCGGATCAGCCCCAGCATTTT,CASSRTGSDQPQHF,TRBJ1-5,TRBV6-5,.,.
TGTGCCAGCTGCGAGGGCTGGGGCACTGAAGCTTTCTTT,CASCEGWGTEAFF,TRBJ1-1,TRBV2,.,.
TGTGCCACCAGCAGAGATCCAGGGGTCGGGGCAGATACGCAGTATTTT,CATSRDPGVGADTQYF,TRBJ2-3,TRBV15,.,.
TGTGCCAGCAGCCTCGACCGGGGAGCCAAAAACATTCAGTACTTC,CASSLDRGAKNIQYF,TRBJ2-4,TRBV6-5,.,few
TGTGCCAGCAGCCCCCCTAGCGGGGTGACCCAGTACTTC,CASSPPSGVTQYF,TRBJ2-5,TRBV7-2,TRBD2,few
TGTGCCAGCAGCCCGGGGACTAGCGGGGGACGGAATGAGCAGTTCTTC,CASSPGTSGGRNEQFF,TRBJ2-1,TRBV6-6,TRBD2,.
TGTGCCAGCAGCAAAATTGTCGGATCTGGCTACGAGCAGTACTTC,CASSKIVGSGYEQYF,TRBJ2-7,TRBV21-1,.,.
TGTGCCACCAGTGGCCCCGGGGACAATCCCTACGAGCAGTACTTC,CATSGPGDNPYEQYF,TRBJ2-7,TRBV24-1,.,few
TGTGCCAGCAGCTTAGGGCCAGGGTATGGAAACACCATATATTTT,CASSLGPGYGNTIYF,TRBJ1-3,TRBV7-6,.,.
TGTGCCAGCAGCCAAGAAGTGGCGGAAGTCACCTACGAGCAGTACTTC,CASSQEVAEVTYEQYF,TRBJ2-7,TRBV4-2,.,.
TGTGCCAGCAGCTTAGGAGGGGGCGAGGGGAATGAGCAGTTCTTC,CASSLGGGEGNEQFF,TRBJ2-1,TRBV7-2,TRBD1,.
TGTGCCAGCAGCGTAGGGACGGCTCCAAAGCAGTACTTC,CASSVGTAPKQYF,TRBJ2-7,TRBV7-9,.,few
TGTGCCAGCACCGACGGGAGGGACGGGCAGTACTTC,CASTDGRDGQYF,TRBJ2-4,TRBV6-5,TRBD2,.
TGCAGTGCTGGAGTCGGCGGTCATTACGAGCAGTACTTC,CSAGVGGHYEQYF,TRBJ2-7,TRBV20-1,.,.